This T cell receptor beta chain was documented in a study of identical twins. Trimming shortened V by 6 bases and J by 10 bases, and 19 bases separated the two germline ends. This CDR3 comprises 15 residues. Study observations and caveats: Instead of following the same donors, the conclusions were based on cross-sectional statistical analysis. The authors noted that invariant MAIT and iNKT cells could partly confound zero-insertion analyses.

MiXCR, applied by TCRdb to the 5' RACE reads, yields one record per CDR3 protein. The repertoire has more than 600,000 distinct CDR3 sequences, around a sixth of them found once; the top ten carry roughly 14%. To note about this clonotype: Its antigen is not identified.

These data were also filed under a second study, of T cells expressing NK-cell markers.

The rearrangement joins TRBV12-3 or TRBV12-4 to TRBJ1-6; no firm D call. Sample: PBMCs. The sequence was collected from a young woman in good health. The CDR3 is CASSPGGITGSPLHF. CDR3 bases: TGTGCCAGCAGCCCCGGAGGGATAACGGGCTCACCCCTCCACTTT.